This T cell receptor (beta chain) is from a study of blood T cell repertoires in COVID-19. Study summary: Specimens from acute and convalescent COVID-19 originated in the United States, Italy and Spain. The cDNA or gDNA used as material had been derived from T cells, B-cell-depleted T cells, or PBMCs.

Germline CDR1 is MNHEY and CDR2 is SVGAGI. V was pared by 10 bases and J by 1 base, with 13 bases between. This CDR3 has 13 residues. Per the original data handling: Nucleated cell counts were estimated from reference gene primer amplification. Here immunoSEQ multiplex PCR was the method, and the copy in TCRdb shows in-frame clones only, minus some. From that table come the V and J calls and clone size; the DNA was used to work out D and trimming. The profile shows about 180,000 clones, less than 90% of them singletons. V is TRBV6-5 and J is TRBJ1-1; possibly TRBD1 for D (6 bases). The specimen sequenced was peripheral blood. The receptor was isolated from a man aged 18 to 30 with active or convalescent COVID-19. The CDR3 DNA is TGTGCCATATCTTCGGGACAGAACACTGAAGCTTTCTTT. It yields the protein CAISSGQNTEAFF.